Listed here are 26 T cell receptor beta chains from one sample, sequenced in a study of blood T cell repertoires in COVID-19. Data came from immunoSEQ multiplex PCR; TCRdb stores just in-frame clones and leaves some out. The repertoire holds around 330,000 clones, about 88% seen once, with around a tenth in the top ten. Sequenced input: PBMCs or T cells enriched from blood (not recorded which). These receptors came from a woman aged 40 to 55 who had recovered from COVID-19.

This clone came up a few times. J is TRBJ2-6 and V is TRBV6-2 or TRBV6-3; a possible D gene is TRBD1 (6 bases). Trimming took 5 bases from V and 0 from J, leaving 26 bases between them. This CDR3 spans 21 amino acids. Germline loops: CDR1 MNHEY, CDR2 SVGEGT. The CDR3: CASSPKPTRDIGLSGANVLTF. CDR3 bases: TGTGCCAGCAGTCCCAAACCCACCAGGGACATTGGTCTCTCTGGGGCCAACGTCCTGACTTTC.

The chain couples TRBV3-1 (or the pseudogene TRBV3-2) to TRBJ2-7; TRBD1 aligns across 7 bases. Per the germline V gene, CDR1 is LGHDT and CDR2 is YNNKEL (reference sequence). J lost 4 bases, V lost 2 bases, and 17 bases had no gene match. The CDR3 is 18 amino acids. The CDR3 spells CASSQPFPPRQGAYEQYF. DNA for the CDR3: TGTGCCAGCAGCCAACCCTTCCCCCCAAGACAGGGCGCGTACGAGCAGTACTTC.

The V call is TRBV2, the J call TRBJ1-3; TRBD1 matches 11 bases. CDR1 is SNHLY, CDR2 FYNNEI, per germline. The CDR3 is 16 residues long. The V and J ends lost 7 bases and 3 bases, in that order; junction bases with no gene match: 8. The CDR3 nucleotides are TGTGCCAGCAAGAAGGACAGGGGGCTGTATGGAAACACCATATATTTT. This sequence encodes CASKKDRGLYGNTIYF.

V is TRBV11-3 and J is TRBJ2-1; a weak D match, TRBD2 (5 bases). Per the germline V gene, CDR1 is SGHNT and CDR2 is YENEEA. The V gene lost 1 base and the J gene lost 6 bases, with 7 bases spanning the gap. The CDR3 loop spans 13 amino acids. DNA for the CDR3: TGTGCCAGCAGCTTAGGACTACCCAATGAGCAGTTCTTC. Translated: CASSLGLPNEQFF.

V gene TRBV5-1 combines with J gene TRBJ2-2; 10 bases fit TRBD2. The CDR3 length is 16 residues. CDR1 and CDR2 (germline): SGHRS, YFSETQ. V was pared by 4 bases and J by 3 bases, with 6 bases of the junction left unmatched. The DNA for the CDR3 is TGCGCCAGCAGCCCACTAGCGGGACCGGACACCGGGGAGCTGTTTTTT. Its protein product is CASSPLAGPDTGELFF.

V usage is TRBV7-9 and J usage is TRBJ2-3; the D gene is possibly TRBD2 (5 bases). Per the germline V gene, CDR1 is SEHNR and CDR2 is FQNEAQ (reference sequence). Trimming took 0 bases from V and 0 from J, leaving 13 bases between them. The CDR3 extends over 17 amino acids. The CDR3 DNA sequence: TGTGCCAGCAGCTTAGCGGATGGGAGTTTTAGCACAGATACGCAGTATTTT. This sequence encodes CASSLADGSFSTDTQYF.

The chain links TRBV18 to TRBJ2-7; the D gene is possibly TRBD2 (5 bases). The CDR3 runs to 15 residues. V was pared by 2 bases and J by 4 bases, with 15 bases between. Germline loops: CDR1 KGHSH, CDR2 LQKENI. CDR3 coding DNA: TGTGCCAGCTCACCAGTCGAGGGATCAACTTACGAGCAGTACTTC. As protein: CASSPVEGSTYEQYF.

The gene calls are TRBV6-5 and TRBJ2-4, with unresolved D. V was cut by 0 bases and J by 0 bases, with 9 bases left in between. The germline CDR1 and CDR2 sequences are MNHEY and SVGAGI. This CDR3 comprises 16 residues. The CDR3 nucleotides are TGTGCCAGCAGTTACTCGGTCTTACTAGCCAAAAACATTCAGTACTTC. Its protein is CASSYSVLLAKNIQYF.

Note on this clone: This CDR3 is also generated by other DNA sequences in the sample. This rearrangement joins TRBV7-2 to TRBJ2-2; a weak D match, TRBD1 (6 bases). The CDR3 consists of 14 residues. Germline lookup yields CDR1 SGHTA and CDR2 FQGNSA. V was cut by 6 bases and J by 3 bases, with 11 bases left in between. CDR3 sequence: CASSPGHYTGELFF. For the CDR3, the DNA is TGTGCCAGCAGTCCGGGACACTACACCGGGGAGCTGTTTTTT.

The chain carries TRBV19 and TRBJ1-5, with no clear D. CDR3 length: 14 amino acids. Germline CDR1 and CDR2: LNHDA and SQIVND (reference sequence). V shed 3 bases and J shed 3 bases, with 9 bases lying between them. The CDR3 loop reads CASSMMQNNQPQHF. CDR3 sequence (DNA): TGTGCCAGTAGTATGATGCAGAACAATCAGCCCCAGCATTTT.

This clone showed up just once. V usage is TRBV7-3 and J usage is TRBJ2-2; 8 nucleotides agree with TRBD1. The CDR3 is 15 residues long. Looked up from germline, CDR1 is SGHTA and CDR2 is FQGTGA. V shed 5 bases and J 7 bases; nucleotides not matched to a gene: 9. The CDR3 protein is CASSRRTGMVGELFF. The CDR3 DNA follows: TGTGCCAGCAGCCGTCGGACAGGGATGGTCGGGGAGCTGTTTTTT.

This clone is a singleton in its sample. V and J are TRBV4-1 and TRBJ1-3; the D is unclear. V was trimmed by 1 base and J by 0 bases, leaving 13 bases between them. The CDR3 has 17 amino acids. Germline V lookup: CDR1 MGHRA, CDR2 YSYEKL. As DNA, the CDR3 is TGCGCCAGCAGCCAAGGTCCGCGGGTAACCTCTGGAAACACCATATATTTT. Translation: CASSQGPRVTSGNTIYF.

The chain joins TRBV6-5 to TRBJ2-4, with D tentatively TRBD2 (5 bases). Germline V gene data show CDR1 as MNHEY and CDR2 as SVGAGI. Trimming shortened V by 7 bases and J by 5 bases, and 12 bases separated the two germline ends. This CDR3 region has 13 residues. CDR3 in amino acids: CASKVNGENIQYF. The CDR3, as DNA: TGTGCCAGCAAAGTCAACGGGGAAAACATTCAGTACTTC.

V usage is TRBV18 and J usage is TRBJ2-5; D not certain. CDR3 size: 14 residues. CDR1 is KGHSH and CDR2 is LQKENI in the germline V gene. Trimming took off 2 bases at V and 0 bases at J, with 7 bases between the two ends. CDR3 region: CASSPYRDQETQYF. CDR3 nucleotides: TGTGCCAGCTCACCATACCGGGACCAAGAGACCCAGTACTTC.

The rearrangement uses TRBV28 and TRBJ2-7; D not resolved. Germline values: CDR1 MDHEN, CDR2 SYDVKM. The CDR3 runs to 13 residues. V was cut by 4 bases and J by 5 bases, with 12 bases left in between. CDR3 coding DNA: TGTGCCAGCAGTTCCCCCCCGGTCCACGAGCAGTACTTC. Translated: CASSSPPVHEQYF.

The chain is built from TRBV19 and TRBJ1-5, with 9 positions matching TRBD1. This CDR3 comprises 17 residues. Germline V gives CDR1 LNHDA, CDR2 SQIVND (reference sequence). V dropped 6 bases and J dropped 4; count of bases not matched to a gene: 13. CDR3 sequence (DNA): TGTGCCAGTAGCTCCCCGCGGACAGGGGTTCAAAATCAGCCCCAGCATTTT. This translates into CASSSPRTGVQNQPQHF.

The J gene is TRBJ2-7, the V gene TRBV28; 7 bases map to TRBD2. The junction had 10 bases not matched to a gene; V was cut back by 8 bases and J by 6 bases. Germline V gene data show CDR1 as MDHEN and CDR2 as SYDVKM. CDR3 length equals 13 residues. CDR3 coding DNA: TGTGCCAGCCCCTCCGGGACTACGGGCGAGCAGTACTTC. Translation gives CASPSGTTGEQYF.

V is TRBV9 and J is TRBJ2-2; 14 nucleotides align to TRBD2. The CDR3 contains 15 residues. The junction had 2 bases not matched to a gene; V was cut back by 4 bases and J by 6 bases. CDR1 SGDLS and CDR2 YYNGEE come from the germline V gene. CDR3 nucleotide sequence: TGTGCCAGCAGCCCGGGACTAGCGGGAGCCGGGGAGCTGTTTTTT. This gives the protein CASSPGLAGAGELFF. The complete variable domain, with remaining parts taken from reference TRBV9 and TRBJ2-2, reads DSGVTQTPKHLITATGQRVTLRCSPRSGDLSVYWYQQSLDQGLQFLIQYYNGEERAKGNILERFSAQQFPDLHSELNLSSLELGDSALYFCASSPGLAGAGELFFGEGSRLTVL.

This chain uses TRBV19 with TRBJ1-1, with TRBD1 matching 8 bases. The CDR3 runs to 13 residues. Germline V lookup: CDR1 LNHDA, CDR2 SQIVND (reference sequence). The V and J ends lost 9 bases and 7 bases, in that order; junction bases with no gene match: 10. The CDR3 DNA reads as TGTGCCAGCACCCGGCAGGGGGCTGGTGAAGCTTTCTTT. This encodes CASTRQGAGEAFF.

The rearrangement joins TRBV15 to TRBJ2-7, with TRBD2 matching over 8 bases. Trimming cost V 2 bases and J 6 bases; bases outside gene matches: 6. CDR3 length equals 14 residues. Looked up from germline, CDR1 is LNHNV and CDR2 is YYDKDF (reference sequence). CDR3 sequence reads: CATSRIGLAREQYF. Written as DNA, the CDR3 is TGTGCCACCAGCAGAATAGGACTAGCCCGCGAGCAGTACTTC.

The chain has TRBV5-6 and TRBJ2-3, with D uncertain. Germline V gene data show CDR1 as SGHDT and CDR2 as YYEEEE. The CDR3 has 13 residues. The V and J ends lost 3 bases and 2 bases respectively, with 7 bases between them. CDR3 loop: CASSSSNTDTQYF. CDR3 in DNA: TGTGCCAGCAGCTCCTCTAACACAGATACGCAGTATTTT. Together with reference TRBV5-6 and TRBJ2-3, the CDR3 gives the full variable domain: DAGVTQSPTHLIKTRGQQVTLRCSPKSGHDTVSWYQQALGQGPQFIFQYYEEEERQRGNFPDRFSGHQFPNYSSELNVNALLLGDSALYLCASSSSNTDTQYFGPGTRLTVL.

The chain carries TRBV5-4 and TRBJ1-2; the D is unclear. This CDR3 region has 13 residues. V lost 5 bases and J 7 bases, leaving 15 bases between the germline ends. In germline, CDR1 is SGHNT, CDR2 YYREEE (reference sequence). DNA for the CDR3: TGTGCCAGCAGACAGATGGTGGACTCTGGCTACACCTTC. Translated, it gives CASRQMVDSGYTF. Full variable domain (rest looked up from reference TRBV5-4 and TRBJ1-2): ETGVTQSPTHLIKTRGQQVTLRCSSQSGHNTVSWYQQALGQGPQFIFQYYREEENGRGNFPPRFSGLQFPNYSSELNVNALELDDSALYLCASRQMVDSGYTFGSGTRLTVV.

The CDR3 DNA is TGTGCCAGCAGCAAGGATAGCGGGTCTAGCTCCTACGAGCAGTACTTC. Amino acids: CASSKDSGSSSYEQYF. The chain employs TRBV21-1 and TRBJ2-7; no DNA check was done on the table's D call, TRBD2. TRBV21-1 is recorded as a pseudogene. The CDR3 has 16 amino acids.

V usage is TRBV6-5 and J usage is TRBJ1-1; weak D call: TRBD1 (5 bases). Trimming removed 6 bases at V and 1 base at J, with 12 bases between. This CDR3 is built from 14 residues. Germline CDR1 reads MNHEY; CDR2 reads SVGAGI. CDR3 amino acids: CASSTLTGNTEAFF. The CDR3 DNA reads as TGTGCCAGCAGCACTTTAACAGGGAACACTGAAGCTTTCTTT.

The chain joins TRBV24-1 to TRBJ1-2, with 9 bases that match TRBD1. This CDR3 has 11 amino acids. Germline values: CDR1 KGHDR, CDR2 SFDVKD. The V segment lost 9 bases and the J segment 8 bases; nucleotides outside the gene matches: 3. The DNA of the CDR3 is TGTGCCACCGGAGGACAGGGGGGCTACACCTTC. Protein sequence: CATGGQGGYTF.

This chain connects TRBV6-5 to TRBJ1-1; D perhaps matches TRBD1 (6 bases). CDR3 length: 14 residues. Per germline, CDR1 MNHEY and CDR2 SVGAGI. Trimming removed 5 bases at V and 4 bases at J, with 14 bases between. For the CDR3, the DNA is TGTGCCAGCAGTCCAGGGGAGAGGGGCACTGAAGCTTTCTTT. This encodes CASSPGERGTEAFF.